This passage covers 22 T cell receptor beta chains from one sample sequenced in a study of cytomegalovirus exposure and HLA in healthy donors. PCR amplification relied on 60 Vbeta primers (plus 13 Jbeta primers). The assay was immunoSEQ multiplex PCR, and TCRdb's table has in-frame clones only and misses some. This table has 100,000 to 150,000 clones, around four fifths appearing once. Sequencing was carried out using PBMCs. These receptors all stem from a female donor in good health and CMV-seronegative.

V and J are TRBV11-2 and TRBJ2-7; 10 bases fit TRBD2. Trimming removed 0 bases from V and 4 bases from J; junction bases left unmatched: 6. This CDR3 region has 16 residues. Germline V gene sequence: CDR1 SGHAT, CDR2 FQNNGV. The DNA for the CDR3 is TGTGCCAGCAGCTTAGATAGTACTAGCGGGACATACGAGCAGTACTTC. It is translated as CASSLDSTSGTYEQYF.

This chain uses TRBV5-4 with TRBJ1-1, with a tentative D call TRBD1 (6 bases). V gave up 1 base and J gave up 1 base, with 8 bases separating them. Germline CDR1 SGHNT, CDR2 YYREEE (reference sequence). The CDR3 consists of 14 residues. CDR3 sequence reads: CASSLTGRNTEAFF. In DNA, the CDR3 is TGTGCCAGCAGCTTGACAGGGAGGAACACTGAAGCTTTCTTT.

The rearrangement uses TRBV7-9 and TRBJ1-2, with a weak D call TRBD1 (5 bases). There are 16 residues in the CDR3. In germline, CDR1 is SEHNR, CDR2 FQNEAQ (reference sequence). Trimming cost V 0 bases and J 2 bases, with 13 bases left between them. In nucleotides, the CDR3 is TGTGCCAGCAGCTTAGCGGGGGGACGCGGGAACTATGGCTACACCTTC. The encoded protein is CASSLAGGRGNYGYTF.

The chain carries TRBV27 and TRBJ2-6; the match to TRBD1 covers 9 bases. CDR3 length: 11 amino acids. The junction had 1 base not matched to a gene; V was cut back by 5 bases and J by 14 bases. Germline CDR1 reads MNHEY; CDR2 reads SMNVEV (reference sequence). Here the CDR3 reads CASSGTGILTF. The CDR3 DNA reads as TGTGCCAGCAGTGGGACAGGGATCCTGACTTTC.

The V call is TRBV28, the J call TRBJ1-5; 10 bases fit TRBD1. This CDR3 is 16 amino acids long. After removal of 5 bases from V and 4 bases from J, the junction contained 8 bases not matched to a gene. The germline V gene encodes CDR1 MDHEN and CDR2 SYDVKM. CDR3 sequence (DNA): TGTGCCAGCAGTCCCGGGACAGGGGCTGAAAATCAGCCCCAGCATTTT. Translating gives CASSPGTGAENQPQHF. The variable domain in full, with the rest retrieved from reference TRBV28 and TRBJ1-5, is DVKVTQSSRYLVKRTGEKVFLECVQDMDHENMFWYRQDPGLGLRLIYFSYDVKMKEKGDIPEGYSVSREKKERFSLILESASTNQTSMYLCASSPGTGAENQPQHFGDGTRLSIL.

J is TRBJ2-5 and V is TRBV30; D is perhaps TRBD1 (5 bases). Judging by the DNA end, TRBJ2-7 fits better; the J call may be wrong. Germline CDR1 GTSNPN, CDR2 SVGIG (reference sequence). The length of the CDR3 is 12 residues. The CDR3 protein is CAWSPGSYEQYF. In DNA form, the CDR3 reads TGTGCCTGGAGCCCAGGGTCTTACGAGCAGTACTTC.

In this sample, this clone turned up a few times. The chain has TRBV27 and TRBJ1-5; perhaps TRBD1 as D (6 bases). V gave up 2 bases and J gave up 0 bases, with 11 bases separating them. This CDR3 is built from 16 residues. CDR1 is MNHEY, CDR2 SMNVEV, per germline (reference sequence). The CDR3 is CASSLGTTGSNQPQHF. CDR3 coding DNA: TGTGCCAGCAGTTTAGGCACGACAGGTAGCAATCAGCCCCAGCATTTT.

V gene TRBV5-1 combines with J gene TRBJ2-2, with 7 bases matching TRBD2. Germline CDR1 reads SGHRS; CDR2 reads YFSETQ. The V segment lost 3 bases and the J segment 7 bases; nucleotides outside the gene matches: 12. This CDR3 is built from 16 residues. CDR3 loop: CASSSQLAGASGELFF. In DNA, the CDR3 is TGCGCCAGCAGCTCACAGCTCGCGGGAGCAAGCGGGGAGCTGTTTTTT.

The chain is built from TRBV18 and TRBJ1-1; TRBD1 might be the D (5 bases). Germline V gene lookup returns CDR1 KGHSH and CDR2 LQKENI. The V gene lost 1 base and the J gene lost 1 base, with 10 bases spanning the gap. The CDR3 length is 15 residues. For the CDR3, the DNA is TGTGCCAGCTCACCACGGGGGGGGGAGAACACTGAAGCTTTCTTT. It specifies CASSPRGGENTEAFF. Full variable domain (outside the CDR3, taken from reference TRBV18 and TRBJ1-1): NAGVMQNPRHLVRRRGQEARLRCSPMKGHSHVYWYRQLPEEGLKFMVYLQKENIIDESGMPKERFSAEFPKEGPSILRIQQVVRGDSAAYFCASSPRGGENTEAFFGQGTRLTVV.

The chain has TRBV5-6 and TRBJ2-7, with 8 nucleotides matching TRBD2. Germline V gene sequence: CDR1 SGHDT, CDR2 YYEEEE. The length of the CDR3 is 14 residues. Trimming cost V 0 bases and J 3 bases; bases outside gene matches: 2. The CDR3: CASSLVSGSYEQYF. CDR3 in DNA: TGTGCCAGCAGCTTGGTGAGCGGGAGCTACGAGCAGTACTTC.

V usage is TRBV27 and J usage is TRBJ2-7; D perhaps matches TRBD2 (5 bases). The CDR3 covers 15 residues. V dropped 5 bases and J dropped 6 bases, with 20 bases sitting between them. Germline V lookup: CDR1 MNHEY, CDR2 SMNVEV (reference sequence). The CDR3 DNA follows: TGTGCCAGCAGTCCCTCCCTCCGAGGGTCGCGCGAGCAGTACTTC. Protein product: CASSPSLRGSREQYF.

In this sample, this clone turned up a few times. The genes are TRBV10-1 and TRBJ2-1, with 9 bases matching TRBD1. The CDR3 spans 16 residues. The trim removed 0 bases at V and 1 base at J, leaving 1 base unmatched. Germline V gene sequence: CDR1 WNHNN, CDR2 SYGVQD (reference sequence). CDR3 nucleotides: TGCGCCAGCAGTGAGTCCGGGACAGGGTCCTACAATGAGCAGTTCTTC. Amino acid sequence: CASSESGTGSYNEQFF.

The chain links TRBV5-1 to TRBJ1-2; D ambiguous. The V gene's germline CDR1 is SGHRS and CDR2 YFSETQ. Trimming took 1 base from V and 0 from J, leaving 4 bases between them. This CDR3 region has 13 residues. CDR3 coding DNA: TGCGCCAGCAGCTTGACACCTAACTATGGCTACACCTTC. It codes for CASSLTPNYGYTF. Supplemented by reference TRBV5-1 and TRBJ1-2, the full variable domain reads KAGVTQTPRYLIKTRGQQVTLSCSPISGHRSVSWYQQTPGQGLQFLFEYFSETQRNKGNFPGRFSGRQFSNSRSEMNVSTLELGDSALYLCASSLTPNYGYTFGSGTRLTVV.

The DNA of the CDR3 is TGTGCCAGTAGCAACATTTACAGCGGTATGTCCTACGAGCAGTACTTC. It specifies CASSNIYSGMSYEQYF. The J gene is TRBJ2-7, the V gene TRBV19; maybe TRBD2 (5 bases). V lost 6 bases and J lost 1, with 19 bases in between. Germline V gene sequence: CDR1 LNHDA, CDR2 SQIVND (reference sequence). The CDR3 sequence is 16 residues long.

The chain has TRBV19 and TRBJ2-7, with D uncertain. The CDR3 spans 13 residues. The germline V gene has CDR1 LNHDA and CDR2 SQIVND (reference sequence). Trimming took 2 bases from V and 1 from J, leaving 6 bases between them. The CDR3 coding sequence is TGTGCCAGTAGTATATCCATGTCCTACGAGCAGTACTTC. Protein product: CASSISMSYEQYF.

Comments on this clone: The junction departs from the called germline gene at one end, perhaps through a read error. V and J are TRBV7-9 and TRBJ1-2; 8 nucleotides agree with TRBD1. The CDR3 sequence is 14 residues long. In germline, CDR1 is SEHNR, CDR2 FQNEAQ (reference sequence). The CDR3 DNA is TGTGCCAGCAGCACTTTGACAGGGGACTATGACTACACCTTC. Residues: CASSTLTGDYDYTF.

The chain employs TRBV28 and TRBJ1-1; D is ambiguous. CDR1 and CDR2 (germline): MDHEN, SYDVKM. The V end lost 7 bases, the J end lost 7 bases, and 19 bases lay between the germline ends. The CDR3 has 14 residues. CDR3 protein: CASTPRVSSDEAFF. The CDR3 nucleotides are TGTGCCAGCACCCCGCGGGTTTCCTCAGATGAAGCTTTCTTT.

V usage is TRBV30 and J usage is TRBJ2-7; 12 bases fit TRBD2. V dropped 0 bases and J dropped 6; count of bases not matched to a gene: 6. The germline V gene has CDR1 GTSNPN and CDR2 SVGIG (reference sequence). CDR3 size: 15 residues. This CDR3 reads CAWSVPLAGGGEQYF. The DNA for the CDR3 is TGTGCCTGGAGTGTACCCCTAGCGGGGGGGGGCGAGCAGTACTTC.

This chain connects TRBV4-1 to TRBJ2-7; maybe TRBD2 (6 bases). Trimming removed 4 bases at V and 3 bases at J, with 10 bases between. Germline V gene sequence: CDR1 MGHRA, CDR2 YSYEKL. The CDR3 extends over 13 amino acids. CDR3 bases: TGCGCCAGCAGCCTCCAAGCGGGCTACGAGCAGTACTTC. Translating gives CASSLQAGYEQYF.

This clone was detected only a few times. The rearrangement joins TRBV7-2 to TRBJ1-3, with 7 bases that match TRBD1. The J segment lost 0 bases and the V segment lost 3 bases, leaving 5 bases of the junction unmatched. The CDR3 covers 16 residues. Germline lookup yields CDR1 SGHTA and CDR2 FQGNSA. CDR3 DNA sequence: TGTGCCAGCAGCTTGCGTTCAGGGGGCTCTGGAAACACCATATATTTT. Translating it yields CASSLRSGGSGNTIYF.

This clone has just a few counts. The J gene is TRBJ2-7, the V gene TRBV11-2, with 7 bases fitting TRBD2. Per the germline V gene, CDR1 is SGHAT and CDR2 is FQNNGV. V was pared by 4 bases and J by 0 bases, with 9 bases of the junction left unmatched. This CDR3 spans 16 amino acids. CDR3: CASSSGGGVVSYEQYF. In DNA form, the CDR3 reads TGTGCCAGCAGCTCTGGGGGAGGGGTGGTCTCCTACGAGCAGTACTTC.

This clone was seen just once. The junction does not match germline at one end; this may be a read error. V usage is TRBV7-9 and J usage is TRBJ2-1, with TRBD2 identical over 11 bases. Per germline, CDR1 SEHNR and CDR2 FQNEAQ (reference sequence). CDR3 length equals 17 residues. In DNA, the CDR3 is TGTTCCAGCAGCTTAAGGCCTAGCGGGAGGATCCGGAATGAGCAGTTCTTC. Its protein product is CSSSLRPSGRIRNEQFF. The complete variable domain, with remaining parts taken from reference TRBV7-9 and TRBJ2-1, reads DTGVSQNPRHKITKRGQNVTFRCDPISEHNRLYWYRQTLGQGPEFLTYFQNEAQLEKSRLLSDRFSAERPKGSFSTLEIQRTEQGDSAMYLCSSSLRPSGRIRNEQFFGPGTRLTVL.